What follows are 18 T cell receptor beta chains derived from one specimen sequenced in a study of T cells in Graves' hyperthyroidism and ophthalmopathy. Template material for amplifying TCR beta CDR3 regions consisted of RNA transcripts. TCR CDR3 underwent first-round RT-PCR with the HTBI primer set. MiXCR, run by TCRdb on the multiplex PCR reads, gives a single entry per CDR3 protein. The sample contains some 500,000 distinct CDR3 sequences, 14% of which appear only once. The sequenced sample was blood. Receptor source: a woman between 18 and 29 years old with Graves' hyperthyroidism.

This chain links TRBV19 with TRBJ1-5; a possible D gene is TRBD1 (5 bases). Looked up from germline, CDR1 is LNHDA and CDR2 is SQIVND (reference sequence). Trimming cost V 3 bases and J 5 bases, with 11 bases left between them. This CDR3 region has 14 residues. CDR3 sequence reads: CASSILGGYQPQHF. Here the CDR3 DNA reads TGTGCCAGTAGTATCCTCGGGGGGTATCAGCCCCAGCATTTT.

The genes are TRBV4-2 and TRBJ1-2, with D unclear. Trimming pared 7 bases from V and 3 bases from J, leaving 21 bases between. CDR3 length: 16 residues. Germline V CDR1 and CDR2: LGHNA, YNFKEQ. DNA of the CDR3: TGTGCCAGCACCCTCTCACCAGCTGGGCACGACTATGGCTACACCTTC. Its protein is CASTLSPAGHDYGYTF.

This clonotype appeared a few times. A junction boundary mismatches the germline segment, possibly from a read error. V and J are TRBV12-3 or TRBV12-4 and TRBJ2-1; the D is unclear. The CDR3 is 13 amino acids. CDR3 coding DNA: TGTGCCAGCAGCCCCTCACGGGTTCTTGAGGAGTTCTTC. It encodes CASSPSRVLEEFF.

This clonotype was seen ten or more times. The V gene is TRBV30, the J gene TRBJ2-5; the match to TRBD1 covers 11 bases. The CDR3 is 13 residues long. Trimming removed 7 bases from V and 4 bases from J; junction bases left unmatched: 5. Germline V gene lookup returns CDR1 GTSNPN and CDR2 SVGIG (reference sequence). CDR3 nucleotide sequence: TGTGCCTTCCGGGACAGGGGGATAGAGACCCAGTACTTC. This codes for CAFRDRGIETQYF. The full variable domain, completed using reference TRBV30 and TRBJ2-5, is SQTIHQWPATLVQPVGSPLSLECTVEGTSNPNLYWYRQAAGRGLQLLFYSVGIGQISSEVPQNLSASRPQDRQFILSSKKLLLSDSGFYLCAFRDRGIETQYFGPGTRLLVL.

The count of this clonotype is one. Just one base apart from a much larger clone, this may be a read error. V usage is TRBV12-3 or TRBV12-4 and J usage is TRBJ1-1; TRBD1 is a possible D gene (6 bases). V shed 6 bases and J shed 4 bases, with 12 bases lying between them. This CDR3 comprises 13 residues. In nucleotides, the CDR3 is TGTGCCAGCAGCTCACCGGGGGCCACTGAAGCTTTCTTT. Translation: CASSSPGATEAFF.

The J gene is TRBJ2-2, the V gene TRBV12-3 or TRBV12-4; TRBD1 matches at 8 bases. The CDR3 runs to 13 residues. V was pared by 8 bases and J by 3 bases, with 2 bases of the junction left unmatched. CDR3 DNA: TGTGCCAGCCAGGGGGCCTACACCGGGGAGCTGTTTTTT. It specifies CASQGAYTGELFF.

This clonotype was detected ten times or more. CDR3 DNA sequence: TGTGCCAGCAGTGTTTTTCCGCCAGCTTCGAACACTGAAGCTTTCTTT. This translates into CASSVFPPASNTEAFF. The chain links TRBV6-1 to TRBJ1-1; D is undetermined. CDR3 length: 16 amino acids. Trimming took off 4 bases at V and 1 base at J, with 16 bases between the two ends. Germline CDR1 MNHNS, CDR2 SASEGT.

This rearrangement joins TRBV7-6 to TRBJ1-2, with a tentative D call TRBD1 (5 bases). The CDR3 contains 15 residues. The germline V and J ends were trimmed by 2 bases and 10 bases, with 20 bases remaining between them. From germline, CDR1 is SGHVS and CDR2 FNYEAQ. CDR3 amino acids: CASSLIENPRADYTF. The CDR3 nucleotides are TGTGCCAGCAGCTTAATAGAGAACCCCAGGGCGGACTACACCTTC.

This clonotype has only a few counts. The V and J genes are TRBV5-4 and TRBJ2-1; D might be TRBD1 or TRBD2, each matching 5 bases. V dropped 6 bases and J dropped 5 bases, with 15 bases sitting between them. This CDR3 is 14 amino acids long. Germline CDR1 reads SGHNT; CDR2 reads YYREEE (reference sequence). CDR3 amino acids: CASTPRELDNEQFF. CDR3 sequence (DNA): TGTGCCAGCACGCCCAGGGAGCTAGACAATGAGCAGTTCTTC.

There are many counts of this clonotype. The chain recombines TRBV27 with TRBJ2-7; D ambiguous. This CDR3 contains 15 residues. V was pared by 5 bases and J by 0 bases, with 14 bases between. Per germline, CDR1 MNHEY and CDR2 SMNVEV (reference sequence). The CDR3 reads CASSPVFTSSYEQYV. DNA for the CDR3: TGTGCCAGCAGTCCAGTATTTACATCCTCCTACGAGCAGTACGTC.

This clonotype was recorded many times. The chain links TRBV2 to TRBJ2-3, with 15 nucleotides matching TRBD2. The junction had 11 bases not matched to a gene; V was cut back by 8 bases and J by 5 bases. Germline loops: CDR1 SNHLY, CDR2 FYNNEI. This CDR3 is built from 17 residues. The CDR3 loop reads CASRYTRTSGRGDTQYF. In DNA, the CDR3 is TGTGCCAGCCGATACACCCGGACTAGCGGGAGGGGAGATACGCAGTATTTT.

This chain joins TRBV5-1 and TRBJ1-4; TRBD1 agrees at 8 bases. From germline, CDR1 is SGHRS and CDR2 YFSETQ. CDR3 length equals 15 residues. V lost 5 bases to trimming and J lost 7 bases; unmatched junction nucleotides: 10. For the CDR3, the DNA is TGCGCCAGCAGTCTGTCTCAGGGGGCCAGTGAAAAACTGTTTTTT. It translates to CASSLSQGASEKLFF. Full variable domain (missing parts from reference TRBV5-1 and TRBJ1-4): KAGVTQTPRYLIKTRGQQVTLSCSPISGHRSVSWYQQTPGQGLQFLFEYFSETQRNKGNFPGRFSGRQFSNSRSEMNVSTLELGDSALYLCASSLSQGASEKLFFGSGTQLSVL.

In this sample, this clonotype turned up many times. The rearrangement joins TRBV6-1 to TRBJ2-2; D could derive from TRBD1 or TRBD2 (5 bases each). The CDR3 is 16 amino acids. CDR1 MNHNS and CDR2 SASEGT come from the germline V gene. The V gene lost 4 bases and the J gene lost 5 bases, with 17 bases spanning the gap. The CDR3 sequence is CASSGAGAPGTGELFF. Written as DNA, the CDR3 is TGTGCCAGCAGTGGGGCCGGGGCCCCGGGTACCGGGGAGCTGTTTTTT.

The chain joins TRBV19 to TRBJ1-2; TRBD1 matches 10 bases. Looked up from germline, CDR1 is LNHDA and CDR2 is SQIVND (reference sequence). The length of the CDR3 is 14 residues. Trimming removed 4 bases from V and 7 bases from J; junction bases left unmatched: 6. CDR3 protein: CASSRGTGAGGYTF. The CDR3 DNA sequence: TGTGCCAGTAGTAGGGGGACAGGGGCTGGTGGCTACACCTTC. Using reference TRBV19 and TRBJ1-2 for the parts outside the CDR3, the full variable domain is DGGITQSPKYLFRKEGQNVTLSCEQNLNHDAMYWYRQDPGQGLRLIYYSQIVNDFQKGDIAEGYSVSREKKESFPLTVTSAQKNPTAFYLCASSRGTGAGGYTFGSGTRLTVV.

CDR3 in amino acids: CASIRLPSSYNEQFF. The CDR3 DNA reads as TGTGCCAGCATAAGACTCCCTAGCTCCTACAATGAGCAGTTCTTC. The chain links TRBV6-1 to TRBJ2-1; D call uncertain. The length of the CDR3 is 15 residues. Trimming took off 7 bases at V and 0 bases at J, with 13 bases between the two ends. Germline V gives CDR1 MNHNS, CDR2 SASEGT.

The sample holds many counts of this clonotype. V and J are TRBV6-1 and TRBJ2-1, with a possible D match to TRBD2 (7 bases). The germline V and J ends were trimmed by 7 bases and 7 bases, with 17 bases remaining between them. The CDR3 contains 14 residues. Germline CDR1 is MNHNS and CDR2 is SASEGT. Here the CDR3 DNA reads TGTGCCAGCACGAAGGGGGAGGGGTTGAATGAGCAGTTCTTC. This translates into CASTKGEGLNEQFF.

This clonotype appeared many times. The V and J genes are TRBV27 and TRBJ1-1; TRBD1 agrees at 7 bases. CDR1 is MNHEY and CDR2 is SMNVEV in the germline V gene (reference sequence). The CDR3 length is 15 residues. V dropped 1 base and J dropped 3; count of bases not matched to a gene: 5. This chain's CDR3 is CASSLYTGTDTEAFF. The CDR3 region has the DNA TGTGCCAGCAGTTTATATACAGGGACAGACACTGAAGCTTTCTTT.

This clonotype showed up many times. The rearrangement links TRBV19 to TRBJ2-7; D possibly uses TRBD1 or TRBD2 (5 bases each). The germline V gene has CDR1 LNHDA and CDR2 SQIVND (reference sequence). The CDR3 is 15 residues long. Trimming took 3 bases from V and 2 from J, leaving 14 bases between them. As DNA, the CDR3 is TGTGCCAGTAGTATGGGGTACGGGACGCCCTACGAGCAGTACGTC. Translating it yields CASSMGYGTPYEQYV.